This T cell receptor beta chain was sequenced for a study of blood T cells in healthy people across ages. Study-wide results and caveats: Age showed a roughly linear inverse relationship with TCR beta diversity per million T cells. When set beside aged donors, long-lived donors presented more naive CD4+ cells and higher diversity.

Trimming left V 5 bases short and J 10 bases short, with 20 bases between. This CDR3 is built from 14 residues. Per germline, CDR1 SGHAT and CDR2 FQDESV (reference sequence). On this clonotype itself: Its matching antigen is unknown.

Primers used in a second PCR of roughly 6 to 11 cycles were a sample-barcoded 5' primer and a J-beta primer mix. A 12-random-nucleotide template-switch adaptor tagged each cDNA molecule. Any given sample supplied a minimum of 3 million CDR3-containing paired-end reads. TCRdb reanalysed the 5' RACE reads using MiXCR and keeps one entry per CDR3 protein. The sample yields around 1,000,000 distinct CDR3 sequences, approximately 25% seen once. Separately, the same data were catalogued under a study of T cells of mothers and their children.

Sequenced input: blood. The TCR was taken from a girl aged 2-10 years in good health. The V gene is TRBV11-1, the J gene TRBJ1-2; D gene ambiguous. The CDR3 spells CASSILAESTLYTF. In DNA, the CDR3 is TGTGCCAGCAGCATTTTAGCGGAGTCAACCCTCTACACCTTC. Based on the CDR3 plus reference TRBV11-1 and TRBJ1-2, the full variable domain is EAEVAQSPRYKITEKSQAVAFWCDPISGHATLYWYRQILGQGPELLVQFQDESVVDDSQLPKDRFSAERLKGVDSTLKIQPAELGDSAMYLCASSILAESTLYTFGSGTRLTVV.